The rows below give T cell receptor beta chains drawn from one sample of a study of beta chain features in type 1 diabetes. The table came from immunoSEQ multiplex PCR; TCRdb's copy has only in-frame clones and leaves some out. The top ten clones hold approximately 0.11% of a sample with around 690,000 clones, around 12% of them seen once. The sample was naive CD4+ T cells from blood. All receptors come from a man aged 30 to 45 with type 1 diabetes. Both conserved end residues are part of each CDR3. A D gene is named only where the DNA matches it firmly. Size is stated for part of the rows, as once, few or many counts, or as a class when the clone is expanded.

NA	TRBD1	TRBJ2-7	TRBV5-1	TGCGCCAGCAGCAAGATGGACAGGGCCCCCTACGAGCAGTACTTC	CASSKMDRAPYEQYF
NA	TRBD1	TRBJ2-5	TRBV23-1	TGCGCCAGCAGCCCTCACAGGGGCGGCTCCTACGAGCAGCACTTC	CASSPHRGGSYEQHF
NA	TRBD1	TRBJ2-7	TRBV5-1	TGCGCCAGCAGCTTGACTCCGGACAGGGACGAGCAGTACTTC	CASSLTPDRDEQYF
NA	TRBD1	TRBJ1-1	TRBV6-6	TGTGCCAGCAGTAACCCGGGACAGGAGAACACTGAAGCTTTCTTT	CASSNPGQENTEAFF
NA	TRBD1	TRBJ2-2	TRBV7-2	TGTGCCAGCAGACCCCCCGGGACAGGGGGTACCGGGGAGCTGTTTTTT	CASRPPGTGGTGELFF
few	NA	TRBJ1-2	TRBV12-5	TGTGCTAGTGGTTTGGCGGCAGGTGGTGGCTACACCTTC	CASGLAAGGGYTF
NA	NA	TRBJ1-1	TRBV5-1	TGCGCCAGCAGCTTTTGGGTAGGAACTGAAGCTTTCTTT	CASSFWVGTEAFF
few	TRBD2	TRBJ2-5	TRBV25-1	TGTGCCAGCAGTGATGGGACTAGCGGGGGAATTCAAGAGACCCAGTACTTC	CASSDGTSGGIQETQYF
NA	TRBD1	TRBJ1-4	TRBV16	TGTGCCAGCAGCCAATCGCCAGGGGGAGAAAAACTGTTTTTT	CASSQSPGGEKLFF
few	NA	TRBJ2-1	TRBV5-1	TGCGCCAGCACCACCCGCGGGGATGAGCAGTTCTTC	CASTTRGDEQFF
few	NA	TRBJ2-1	TRBV6-6	TGTGCCAGCAGTCGCTCCCGGCTGGTTTACAATGAGCAGTTCTTC	CASSRSRLVYNEQFF
few	TRBD1	TRBJ2-3	TRBV4-2	TGTGCCAGCAGCCAAGTTAGGGGACGGGACAGGGGATGGACAGATACGCAGTATTTT	CASSQVRGRDRGWTDTQYF
few	TRBD1	TRBJ1-2	TRBV2	TGTGCCAGCAGTGATACAGGGGTATATGGCTACACCTTC	CASSDTGVYGYTF
few	NA	TRBJ1-2	TRBV5-1	TGCGCCAGCAGCCCCTATCGGGGCAATGGCTACACCTTC	CASSPYRGNGYTF
NA	NA	TRBJ1-1	TRBV25-1	TGTGCCAGCAGTGAACTCGGGGTGACTGAAGCTTTCTTT	CASSELGVTEAFF
NA	NA	TRBJ1-2	TRBV29-1	TGCAGCGCCCCGACCAGGGGAGACGGGGGCTACACCTTC	CSAPTRGDGGYTF
NA	NA	TRBJ2-2	TRBV9	TGTGCCAGCAGCGTAGAGAACACCGGGGAGCTGTTTTTT	CASSVENTGELFF
NA	NA	TRBJ2-5	TRBV18	TGTGCCAGCTCACCGATGTCGAAGGAAGAGACCCAGTACTTC	CASSPMSKEETQYF
NA	NA	TRBJ1-3	TRBV28	TGTGCCAGCAGTTTCCCGGCAGTTGCTGGAAACACCATATATTTT	CASSFPAVAGNTIYF
NA	TRBD1	TRBJ1-1	TRBV11-2	TGTGCCAGCAGGAAGGGACAGGGGGGTACTGAAGCTTTCTTT	CASRKGQGGTEAFF
NA	TRBD1	TRBJ1-2	TRBV19	TGTGCCACTAAATCCGGGACAGGGGTTGGCTACACCTTC	CATKSGTGVGYTF
few	TRBD1	TRBJ2-7	TRBV6-5	TGTGCCAGCAGAAACCGGGACAGAGGATCCTACGAGCAGTACTTC	CASRNRDRGSYEQYF
NA	TRBD2	TRBJ2-1	TRBV30	TGTGCCTGGGCCCCATTTAGCGGGGGGGGCCCGCTCTTC	CAWAPFSGGGPLF
NA	TRBD1	TRBJ1-1	TRBV5-4	TGTGCCAGCAGCTTAGGACAGGGAGGGACTGAAGCTTTCTTT	CASSLGQGGTEAFF
few	NA	TRBJ1-5	TRBV7-6	TGTGCCAGCAGCTTAGAGGAGGGGGGAAATCAGCCCCAGCATTTT	CASSLEEGGNQPQHF
few	NA	TRBJ2-7	TRBV30	TGTGCCTGGAGTGCGGGCGGTACCTCCTACGAGCAGTACTTC	CAWSAGGTSYEQYF
few	NA	TRBJ1-5	TRBV11-1	TGTGCCAGCAGCGAAGGGAACGGGCGCGATCAGCCCCAGCATTTT	CASSEGNGRDQPQHF
few	NA	TRBJ2-5	TRBV4-2	TGTGCCAGCAGCCAAGAGCTAGCCCAAGAGACCCAGTACTTC	CASSQELAQETQYF
NA	NA	TRBJ1-1	TRBV7-2	TGTGCCAGCAGAGGAACGGATTATCTCACTGAAGCTTTCTTT	CASRGTDYLTEAFF